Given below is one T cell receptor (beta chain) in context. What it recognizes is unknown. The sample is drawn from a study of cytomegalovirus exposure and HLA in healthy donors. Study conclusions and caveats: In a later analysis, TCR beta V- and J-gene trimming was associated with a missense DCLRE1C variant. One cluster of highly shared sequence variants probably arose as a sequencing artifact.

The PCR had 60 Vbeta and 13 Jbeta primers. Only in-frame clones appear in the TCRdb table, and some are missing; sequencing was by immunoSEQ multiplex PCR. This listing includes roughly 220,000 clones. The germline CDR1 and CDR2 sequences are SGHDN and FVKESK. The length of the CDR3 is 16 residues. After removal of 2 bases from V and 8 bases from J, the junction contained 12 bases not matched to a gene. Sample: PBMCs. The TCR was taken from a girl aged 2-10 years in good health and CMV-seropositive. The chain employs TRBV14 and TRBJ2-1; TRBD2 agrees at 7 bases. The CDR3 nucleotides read TGTGCCAGCAGCCAACGGACCCTAGCGGTGAGGGATGAGCAGTTCTTC. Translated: CASSQRTLAVRDEQFF.